The entry that follows covers one T cell receptor beta chain sequence. Its specificity is not known. This specimen comes from a study of CD8 T cells in Susac syndrome. Study-wide results and caveats: The study found that Susac CD8+ clonal expansion peaked in TEMRA cells and active patients.

Random hexamers were used to reverse transcribe an amount of about 0.45 to 1 ug RNA. A single record per CDR3 protein comes from TCRdb applying MiXCR to the immunoSEQ multiplex PCR reads. The repertoire holds around 81,000 distinct CDR3 sequences, about 94% seen once, with more than 0.8% in the top ten. The source material was CD8+ T cells from PBMCs. The clonotype originates from a human donor with Susac syndrome.

CDR3 sequence: CASSYREGILAGSRSVYNEQFF. The DNA of the CDR3 is TGTGCCAGCAGTTACCGGGAGGGTATACTCGCGGGATCTCGATCGGTCTACAATGAGCAGTTCTTC. The genes are TRBV6-2 or TRBV6-3 and TRBJ2-1; 8 bases map to TRBD2. Germline CDR1 and CDR2: MNHEY and SVGEGT. The junction had 24 bases not matched to a gene; V was cut back by 2 bases and J by 3 bases. CDR3 length: 22 residues.